These 28 T cell receptor beta chains were all obtained from the same sample, sequenced in a study of blood T cell repertoires in COVID-19 (dated by TCRdb to about 2020). Libraries were constructed by the immunoSEQ multiplex PCR assay. The source is immuneACCESS, and TCRdb retained only in-frame sequences with V and J called. Part of the clones is not carried over; for the studies checked, unresolved V genes explain less than half of this, and the remainder is unexplained. The sample includes fewer than 350,000 clones, with 90% observed a single time. The top ten hold roughly 1.6% of the sample. The material sequenced was PBMCs or T cells enriched from blood (not recorded which). The source is a woman aged 18-29 years with acute COVID-19.

Notes on this clone: One junction end does not reproduce the germline sequence, and a read error may be involved. V gene TRBV5-1 combines with J gene TRBJ1-2; TRBD1 matches 8 bases. The CDR3 spans 14 residues. Per germline, CDR1 SGHRS and CDR2 YFSETQ. This chain's CDR3 is CASSLLGQGQARDF. The CDR3 bases are TGCGCCAGCAGCTTGCTCGGACAGGGACAGGCAAGAGACTTC.

CDR3 in amino acids: CASSEGSYGYTF. The CDR3 nucleotides read TGCGCCAGCAGTGAGGGCAGCTATGGCTACACCTTC. V is TRBV10-1 and J is TRBJ1-2, with unresolved D. The CDR3 sequence is 12 residues long. V was pared by 2 bases and J by 4 bases, with 5 bases between. CDR1 WNHNN and CDR2 SYGVQD come from the germline V gene (reference sequence).

Details on this clone: This same CDR3 is encoded by further DNA sequences in the sample. The chain combines TRBV2 with TRBJ1-5, with no clear D. CDR3 length: 12 residues. V was pared by 3 bases and J by 4 bases, with 4 bases between. Germline-derived CDR1 and CDR2 are SNHLY and FYNNEI. This CDR3 reads CASSDPNQPQHF. CDR3 nucleotides: TGTGCCAGCAGTGACCCGAATCAGCCCCAGCATTTT.

The V call is TRBV7-2, the J call TRBJ1-4; 9 nucleotides agree with TRBD1. Germline values: CDR1 SGHTA, CDR2 FQGNSA. This CDR3 region has 16 residues. The junction had 1 base not matched to a gene; V was cut back by 0 bases and J by 2 bases. The CDR3 loop reads CASSLATGGTNEKLFF. CDR3 coding DNA: TGTGCCAGCAGCTTAGCGACAGGGGGTACTAATGAAAAACTGTTTTTT.

The rearrangement joins TRBV10-3 to TRBJ2-7, with a weak D call TRBD1 (5 bases). Trimming removed 4 bases at V and 0 bases at J, with 10 bases between. Germline V lookup: CDR1 ENHRY, CDR2 SYGVKD. The CDR3 runs 14 residues. The CDR3 bases are TGTGCCATCAGTGTACAGGTCGACTCCTACGAGCAGTACTTC. Its protein product is CAISVQVDSYEQYF.

The chain recombines TRBV27 with TRBJ2-1; possible D gene TRBD2, 5 bases. V gave up 4 bases and J gave up 3 bases, with 10 bases separating them. This CDR3 has 14 residues. Germline V gene sequence: CDR1 MNHEY, CDR2 SMNVEV (reference sequence). CDR3 amino acids: CASSSGWSYNEQFF. CDR3 sequence (DNA): TGTGCCAGCAGTTCGGGGTGGAGCTACAATGAGCAGTTCTTC.

The rearrangement uses TRBV6-2 or TRBV6-3 and TRBJ2-7, with 10 bases matching TRBD2. This CDR3 contains 19 residues. Germline assignment: CDR1 MNHEY and CDR2 SVGEGT. The junction had 13 bases not matched to a gene; V was cut back by 1 base and J by 1 base. The CDR3 sequence: CASSYLVLAGAPRSYEQYF. DNA for the CDR3: TGTGCCAGCAGTTACTTGGTCCTAGCGGGAGCGCCCAGATCCTACGAGCAGTACTTC.

The gene calls are TRBV7-3 and TRBJ2-7, with D possibly being TRBD1 (6 bases). Germline CDR1 reads SGHTA; CDR2 reads FQGTGA. The CDR3 runs to 14 residues. Trimming pared 5 bases from V and 5 bases from J, leaving 16 bases between. The CDR3 DNA sequence: TGTGCCAGCAGCCCACAAGACAGGTCCCACGAGCAGTACTTC. Amino acid sequence: CASSPQDRSHEQYF. The complete variable domain, with remaining parts taken from reference TRBV7-3 and TRBJ2-7, reads GAGVSQTPSNKVTEKGKYVELRCDPISGHTALYWYRQSLGQGPEFLIYFQGTGAADDSGLPNDRFFAVRPEGSVSTLKIQRTERGDSAVYLCASSPQDRSHEQYFGPGTRLTVT.

The chain has TRBV7-2 and TRBJ2-2, with 7 bases fitting TRBD1. The V and J ends lost 1 base and 4 bases, in that order; junction bases with no gene match: 6. Germline V gene data show CDR1 as SGHTA and CDR2 as FQGNSA. This CDR3 contains 16 residues. The CDR3 loop reads CASSLETGVGTGELFF. In DNA form, the CDR3 reads TGTGCCAGCAGCTTAGAAACAGGGGTCGGCACCGGGGAGCTGTTTTTT. Filled out from reference TRBV7-2 and TRBJ2-2, the complete variable domain reads GAGVSQSPSNKVTEKGKDVELRCDPISGHTALYWYRQSLGQGLEFLIYFQGNSAPDKSGLPSDRFSAERTGGSVSTLTIQRTQQEDSAVYLCASSLETGVGTGELFFGEGSRLTVL.

V gene TRBV30 combines with J gene TRBJ2-6; D not resolved. The V gene lost 4 bases and the J gene lost 0 bases, with 13 bases spanning the gap. CDR1 and CDR2 from the germline V gene are GTSNPN and SVGIG (reference sequence). The CDR3 runs 16 residues. The DNA of the CDR3 is TGTGCCTGGATGGTGGCAGGATCCTCTGGGGCCAACGTCCTGACTTTC. Its translation is CAWMVAGSSGANVLTF.

This chain connects TRBV29-1 to TRBJ1-2; D is ambiguous. Trimming shortened V by 3 bases and J by 0 bases, and 8 bases separated the two germline ends. This CDR3 has 13 amino acids. Germline V CDR1 and CDR2: SQVTM, ANQGSEA. The CDR3, as DNA: TGCAGCGTTGAGCCGAGAGCTAACTATGGCTACACCTTC. This encodes CSVEPRANYGYTF.

This sequence joins TRBV27 and TRBJ2-7, with 9 bases identical to TRBD1. This CDR3 is 15 amino acids long. The germline V gene encodes CDR1 MNHEY and CDR2 SMNVEV (reference sequence). V shed 6 bases, J shed 4 bases, and the junction held 10 bases outside the gene matches. The CDR3 here is CASSGFPDRGYEQYF. CDR3 DNA: TGTGCCAGCAGCGGTTTCCCCGACAGGGGGTACGAGCAGTACTTC.

In its sample, this clone was seen once. The gene calls are TRBV18 and TRBJ2-3, with 11 nucleotides matching TRBD2. Trimming took 1 base from V and 0 from J; bases not matched to a gene: 3. Germline lookup yields CDR1 KGHSH and CDR2 LQKENI. The CDR3 runs to 17 residues. The DNA for the CDR3 is TGTGCCAGCTCACCACAGTCTAGCGGGAGGAGCACAGATACGCAGTATTTT. Its translation: CASSPQSSGRSTDTQYF.

J is TRBJ1-1 and V is TRBV7-9, with D uncertain. CDR3 length: 14 residues. CDR1 SEHNR and CDR2 FQNEAQ come from the germline V gene (reference sequence). The germline V and J ends were trimmed by 1 base and 1 base, with 7 bases remaining between them. CDR3 sequence: CASSLVQTNTEAFF. CDR3 bases: TGTGCCAGCAGCTTAGTACAGACGAACACTGAAGCTTTCTTT.

The chain links TRBV13 to TRBJ2-7; 10 nucleotides agree with TRBD1. Per germline, CDR1 PRHDT and CDR2 FYEKMQ (reference sequence). This CDR3 has 15 amino acids. Trimming cost V 3 bases and J 3 bases; bases outside gene matches: 5. CDR3 nucleotide sequence: TGTGCCAGCAGCTTCTACGGGACAGGGGACTACGAGCAGTACTTC. It codes for CASSFYGTGDYEQYF.

This CDR3 is CASSTPWGQGHSPLHF. CDR3 DNA: TGTGCCAGCAGCACCCCGTGGGGGCAGGGACACTCACCCCTCCACTTT. V usage is TRBV27 and J usage is TRBJ1-6; D might be TRBD1 (6 bases). The V gene's germline CDR1 is MNHEY and CDR2 SMNVEV (reference sequence). Trimming pared 6 bases from V and 10 bases from J, leaving 22 bases between. This CDR3 comprises 16 residues.

The rearrangement joins TRBV2 to TRBJ2-1; 8 bases are a match to TRBD2. The V gene's germline CDR1 is SNHLY and CDR2 FYNNEI. The CDR3 loop spans 14 amino acids. The V and J ends lost 6 bases and 9 bases, in that order; junction bases with no gene match: 10. Written as DNA, the CDR3 is TGTGCCAGCAGGACGGGACTAGATTTCACTGAGCAGTTCTTC. Protein product: CASRTGLDFTEQFF.

This clone was seen a single time. The chain combines TRBV10-1 with TRBJ1-1; D might be TRBD1 (6 bases). This CDR3 spans 14 amino acids. CDR1 and CDR2 (germline): WNHNN, SYGVQD (reference sequence). V was shortened by 6 bases and J by 0 bases, with 11 bases between the two germline ends. The CDR3 loop is CASSGDTMNTEAFF. The CDR3, as DNA: TGCGCCAGCAGCGGGGACACTATGAACACTGAAGCTTTCTTT.

V gene TRBV5-4 combines with J gene TRBJ2-2; 8 bases fit TRBD2. Trimming cost V 4 bases and J 3 bases; bases outside gene matches: 11. The CDR3 consists of 17 residues. The germline V gene encodes CDR1 SGHNT and CDR2 YYREEE (reference sequence). Here the CDR3 reads CASSPHKLAVYTGELFF. CDR3 DNA sequence: TGTGCCAGCAGCCCTCACAAACTAGCGGTATACACCGGGGAGCTGTTTTTT.

On this clone: Other DNA sequences in the same sample also yield this CDR3. The chain links TRBV18 to TRBJ1-1; D is possibly TRBD1 (6 bases). The CDR3 covers 14 residues. Germline V CDR1 and CDR2: KGHSH, LQKENI. Trimming took off 3 bases at V and 2 bases at J, with 10 bases between the two ends. CDR3 protein: CASSPQGRNTEAFF. CDR3 DNA: TGTGCCAGCTCACCTCAGGGGCGAAACACTGAAGCTTTCTTT.

In its sample, this clone was seen once. In DNA, the CDR3 is TGTGCCAGCAGCGGGGAGCCCGGGACTAGCGGTATGGAGCAGTACTTC. Protein product: CASSGEPGTSGMEQYF. The chain carries TRBV5-4 and TRBJ2-7; 11 bases align to TRBD2. The germline V gene has CDR1 SGHNT and CDR2 YYREEE (reference sequence). V lost 4 bases and J lost 7; bases outside the gene matches: 13. This CDR3 region has 16 residues.

This rearrangement joins TRBV6-5 to TRBJ2-1; the match to TRBD1 covers 7 bases. This CDR3 has 15 amino acids. Unmatched junction bases numbered 11, after V lost 6 bases and J lost 6 bases. The germline V gene has CDR1 MNHEY and CDR2 SVGAGI. CDR3 region: CASRAGTALSNEQFF. In DNA, the CDR3 is TGTGCCAGCAGGGCCGGGACAGCCCTCTCCAATGAGCAGTTCTTC.

V and J are TRBV7-9 and TRBJ1-1; D possibly corresponds to TRBD1 (5 bases). Germline-derived CDR1 and CDR2 are SEHNR and FQNEAQ (reference sequence). Trimming left V 4 bases short and J 4 bases short, with 10 bases between. The CDR3 contains 13 residues. CDR3 amino acids: CASSSTGATEAFF. The CDR3 nucleotides read TGTGCCAGCAGCTCAACAGGAGCCACTGAAGCTTTCTTT. The entire variable domain, with the rest obtained from reference TRBV7-9 and TRBJ1-1, is as follows: DTGVSQNPRHKITKRGQNVTFRCDPISEHNRLYWYRQTLGQGPEFLTYFQNEAQLEKSRLLSDRFSAERPKGSFSTLEIQRTEQGDSAMYLCASSSTGATEAFFGQGTRLTVV.

V and J are TRBV11-2 and TRBJ2-1; the match to TRBD2 covers 10 bases. Germline V gives CDR1 SGHAT, CDR2 FQNNGV. This CDR3 has 15 amino acids. V shed 5 bases and J 5 bases; nucleotides not matched to a gene: 6. CDR3 in DNA: TGTGCCAGCAGCGCAGGGACTAGCGCCAACAATGAGCAGTTCTTC. Its translation is CASSAGTSANNEQFF.

The V call is TRBV11-2, the J call TRBJ2-7, with a tentative D call TRBD1 (6 bases). The germline gives CDR1 SGHAT, CDR2 FQNNGV. The CDR3 consists of 14 residues. Trimming took 5 bases from V and 6 from J, leaving 17 bases between them. CDR3 in amino acids: CASSPSGTLGEQYF. CDR3 nucleotides: TGTGCCAGCAGCCCGTCCGGGACACTTGGCGAGCAGTACTTC.

This clone was counted a single time. This chain uses TRBV12-3 or TRBV12-4 with TRBJ2-7; D is unclear. The CDR3 totals 12 residues. V gave up 8 bases and J gave up 3 bases, with 11 bases separating them. The CDR3 nucleotides are TGTGCCAGCCGGAGTCCTCTCTACGAGCAGTACTTC. This encodes CASRSPLYEQYF.

V usage is TRBV5-8 and J usage is TRBJ1-6; tentative D call: TRBD1 (5 bases). The CDR3 has 15 amino acids. Germline CDR1 SGHTS, CDR2 YDEGEE. With 2 bases removed from V and 7 bases from J, the gap between germline ends came to 13 bases. The CDR3 region has the DNA TGTGCCAGCAGCTTTTATTCCAGGGCAAATTCACCCCTCCACTTT. Residues: CASSFYSRANSPLHF.

This rearrangement joins TRBV4-1 to TRBJ1-5, with 8 bases fitting TRBD1. The germline V gene has CDR1 MGHRA and CDR2 YSYEKL. This CDR3 has 16 residues. Trimming removed 1 base from V and 6 bases from J; junction bases left unmatched: 8. The CDR3 sequence: CASSQGGQGASQPQHF. The CDR3 region has the DNA TGCGCCAGCAGCCAAGGGGGGCAGGGGGCAAGTCAGCCCCAGCATTTT.